Presented here are 25 T cell receptor beta chains from one specimen sequenced in a study of liver allograft versus peripheral blood T cells (dated by TCRdb to 2020 to 2022). About the investigation overall: In liver transplant recipients, the study looked at T cell receptor repertoires in the peripheral blood and set them against the repertoires found within the transplanted livers.

Sequencing was carried out with an Illumina MiSeq. TCRdb passed the public sequencing reads through fastp at Q25 and MiXCR, retaining productive beta sequences. Each CDR3 protein gets just one entry, which takes the most common genes and DNA from the rows behind it. The sample has 9,500 to 12,000 distinct CDR3 sequences on record, 19% of them singletons. Less than 2% of the sample goes to the ten largest clones. The source of these receptors is a human patient who had a liver transplant. Donor T cells from the graft may be present among the T cells after a transplant.

CDR3 loop: CSTGRIGTEAFF. CDR3 nucleotides: TGCAGCACCGGGAGGATTGGGACTGAAGCTTTCTTT. V is TRBV20-1 and J is TRBJ1-1; D is unresolved. CDR1 DFQATT and CDR2 SNEGSKA come from the germline V gene (reference sequence). There are 12 residues in the CDR3.

The V gene is TRBV27, the J gene TRBJ2-7; TRBD1 is a possible D gene (5 bases). This CDR3 is built from 15 residues. V lost 7 bases and J lost 1, with 17 bases in between. Germline-derived CDR1 and CDR2 are MNHEY and SMNVEV (reference sequence). CDR3 in amino acids: CASKGLGQGSYEQYF. DNA of the CDR3: TGTGCCAGCAAAGGTTTGGGTCAGGGATCCTACGAGCAGTACTTC.

This clonotype is medium-sized by share. The J gene is TRBJ2-7, the V gene TRBV29-1; possibly TRBD1 for D (5 bases). The germline V and J ends were trimmed by 2 bases and 3 bases, with 8 bases remaining between them. The germline gives CDR1 SQVTM, CDR2 ANQGSEA. This CDR3 comprises 12 residues. Here the CDR3 DNA reads TGCAGCGTTGAAAGTCAGGGCTACGAGCAGTACTTC. This translates into CSVESQGYEQYF.

This clonotype was seen once. The chain has TRBV20-1 and TRBJ2-7; D not resolved. There are 13 residues in the CDR3. With 2 bases removed from V and 5 bases from J, the gap between germline ends came to 13 bases. Germline lookup yields CDR1 DFQATT and CDR2 SNEGSKA (reference sequence). The CDR3 here is CSARYDRLNEQYF. The DNA for the CDR3 is TGCAGTGCTAGATATGACCGTTTGAACGAGCAGTACTTC.

By frequency in the sample, this clonotype is medium-sized. The chain is built from TRBV6-5 and TRBJ2-7; no clear D. The CDR3 has 14 amino acids. Germline V gene lookup returns CDR1 MNHEY and CDR2 SVGAGI. The V and J ends lost 2 bases and 2 bases respectively, with 10 bases between them. CDR3 DNA: TGTGCCAGCAGTTACACCCATGGAACCTACGAGCAGTACTTC. This translates into CASSYTHGTYEQYF.

About this clonotype: Since a much larger clone is just one base distant, this may be a read error. The chain has TRBV28 and TRBJ1-5, with D tentatively TRBD1 (6 bases). There are 13 residues in the CDR3. V was clipped by 11 bases and J by 7 bases, with 18 bases between them. Germline V CDR1 and CDR2: MDHEN, SYDVKM. CDR3 amino acids: CAGKEGGGQPQHF. The CDR3 DNA sequence: TGTGCCGGCAAGGAGGGAGGGGGGCAGCCCCAGCATTTT.

This rearrangement joins TRBV28 to TRBJ2-1; TRBD1 agrees at 7 bases. Germline CDR1 MDHEN, CDR2 SYDVKM. The V segment lost 2 bases and the J segment 5 bases; nucleotides outside the gene matches: 6. The CDR3 runs 15 residues. This CDR3 reads CASSLHRQGHNEQFF. The CDR3 DNA reads as TGTGCCAGCAGTTTACACAGACAGGGCCACAATGAGCAGTTCTTC.

This clonotype has a handful of counts. This rearrangement joins TRBV6-5 to TRBJ2-7; possible D gene TRBD2, 7 bases. Germline assignment: CDR1 MNHEY and CDR2 SVGAGI. Trimming took off 0 bases at V and 2 bases at J, with 11 bases between the two ends. The CDR3 length is 15 residues. CDR3 protein: CASSYSGRGTYEQYF. The CDR3, as DNA: TGTGCCAGCAGTTACTCGGGGAGGGGGACCTACGAGCAGTACTTC.

CDR3 coding DNA: TGCAGTGCAAACGGAAATAATGAAAAACTGTTTTTT. It is translated as CSANGNNEKLFF. This chain joins TRBV20-1 and TRBJ1-4; D remains ambiguous. This CDR3 is built from 12 residues. Germline CDR1 is DFQATT and CDR2 is SNEGSKA (reference sequence). Trimming shortened V by 6 bases and J by 4 bases, and 9 bases separated the two germline ends.

Turning to this clonotype: A much larger clone sits a single nucleotide away, making a read error possible. V and J are TRBV6-1 and TRBJ2-3; D remains ambiguous. The CDR3 spans 11 residues. The V gene's germline CDR1 is MNHNS and CDR2 SASEGT. In DNA form, the CDR3 reads TGTACCAGCAGGATCACAGATACGCAGTATTTT. It is translated as CTSRITDTQYF.

A single count supports this clonotype. The chain links TRBV20-1 to TRBJ1-5; TRBD1 matches 9 bases. After removal of 3 bases from V and 5 bases from J, the junction contained 8 bases not matched to a gene. Germline CDR1 DFQATT, CDR2 SNEGSKA (reference sequence). This CDR3 is 15 amino acids long. The CDR3 sequence: CSASRTTGGDQPQHF. CDR3 sequence (DNA): TGCAGTGCTAGTAGAACGACAGGGGGTGATCAGCCCCAGCATTTT.

In its sample, this clonotype ranks as medium-sized (0.01 to 0.1%). In nucleotides, the CDR3 is TGTGCCAGCACCCTCGGGACAGCCACTGAAGCTTTCTTT. This codes for CASTLGTATEAFF. The chain couples TRBV6-1 to TRBJ1-1; 7 bases fit TRBD1. Germline CDR1 reads MNHNS; CDR2 reads SASEGT. Trimming took 7 bases from V and 4 from J; bases not matched to a gene: 6. This CDR3 contains 13 residues.

This clonotype showed up just a few times. The chain couples TRBV19 to TRBJ1-3, with a weak D call TRBD1 (5 bases). This CDR3 contains 15 residues. The V and J ends lost 6 bases and 2 bases respectively, with 14 bases between them. The germline V gene encodes CDR1 LNHDA and CDR2 SQIVND (reference sequence). This chain's CDR3 is CASSLGVLAGNTIYF. DNA of the CDR3: TGTGCCAGTAGCCTAGGGGTTTTGGCTGGAAACACCATATATTTT.

V is TRBV19 and J is TRBJ2-5, with 9 bases fitting TRBD1. The V segment lost 4 bases and the J segment 2 bases; nucleotides outside the gene matches: 5. Germline-derived CDR1 and CDR2 are LNHDA and SQIVND (reference sequence). The CDR3 length is 15 residues. The CDR3, as DNA: TGTGCCAGTAGTACCTACGGGACAGGGCAAGAGACCCAGTACTTC. This translates into CASSTYGTGQETQYF.

With respect to this clonotype: A clone one base away is much larger, so this may be a read error. This chain uses TRBV6-1 with TRBJ2-7, with 8 positions matching TRBD2. Germline CDR1 reads MNHNS; CDR2 reads SASEGT. This CDR3 spans 15 amino acids. CDR3 coding DNA: TGTGTCAGTAGGACTCAGGATAGCGGGAACTACGAGCAGTACTTC. Its protein is CVSRTQDSGNYEQYF.

This sequence joins TRBV20-1 and TRBJ1-1, with no clear D. Germline V gene sequence: CDR1 DFQATT, CDR2 SNEGSKA (reference sequence). V was clipped by 0 bases and J by 4 bases, with 15 bases between them. The CDR3 runs to 15 residues. The CDR3 here is CSARDYHSEGTEAFF. The CDR3 nucleotides are TGCAGTGCTAGAGATTATCACAGTGAGGGCACTGAAGCTTTCTTT.

This clonotype appeared a few times. The chain has TRBV5-5 and TRBJ1-6; 7 bases map to TRBD1. This CDR3 has 15 amino acids. CDR1 and CDR2 (germline): SGHKS, YYEKEE (reference sequence). V lost 5 bases to trimming and J lost 8 bases; unmatched junction nucleotides: 10. The CDR3 DNA reads TGTGCCAGCAGTCCCGTAACCACAGGGGATTCACCCCTCCACTTT. It is translated as CASSPVTTGDSPLHF.

This clonotype was observed at least ten times. The chain employs TRBV19 and TRBJ2-1; 9 positions agree with TRBD2. Germline assignment: CDR1 LNHDA and CDR2 SQIVND (reference sequence). CDR3 length: 15 residues. V shed 4 bases and J 4 bases; nucleotides not matched to a gene: 5. The chain's CDR3 is CASSRASGEYNEQFF. The CDR3 DNA is TGTGCCAGTAGTAGGGCTAGCGGGGAGTACAATGAGCAGTTCTTC. Full variable domain (missing parts from reference TRBV19 and TRBJ2-1): DGGITQSPKYLFRKEGQNVTLSCEQNLNHDAMYWYRQDPGQGLRLIYYSQIVNDFQKGDIAEGYSVSREKKESFPLTVTSAQKNPTAFYLCASSRASGEYNEQFFGPGTRLTVL.

This clonotype has ten or more counts. CDR3 residues: CASSSGTDLPTQYF. The CDR3 nucleotides read TGTGCCAGCAGTAGTGGGACAGACCTCCCGACCCAGTACTTC. The rearrangement uses TRBV28 and TRBJ2-5, with TRBD1 identical over 7 bases. CDR1 is MDHEN and CDR2 is SYDVKM in the germline V gene. The CDR3 covers 14 residues. With 5 bases clipped from V and 7 bases from J, the junction kept 10 bases outside the gene matches.

This clonotype came up a few times. The V gene is TRBV6-5, the J gene TRBJ1-3; TRBD1 might be the D (5 bases). The V end was cut by 3 bases, the J end by 2 bases, with 8 bases between. CDR1 and CDR2 (germline): MNHEY, SVGAGI. The CDR3 sequence is 14 residues long. The CDR3, as DNA: TGTGCCAGCAGTTATCTGGGGGCTGGAAACACCATATATTTT. Encoded protein: CASSYLGAGNTIYF.

This rearrangement joins TRBV7-9 to TRBJ1-3; possibly TRBD1 for D (5 bases). The V gene lost 1 base and the J gene lost 3 bases, with 13 bases spanning the gap. Per the germline V gene, CDR1 is SEHNR and CDR2 is FQNEAQ (reference sequence). The CDR3 length is 16 residues. Here the CDR3 DNA reads TGTGCCAGCAGCTTAGAGTTGGGGGAGAATGGAAACACCATATATTTT. The encoded protein is CASSLELGENGNTIYF.

This rearrangement joins TRBV11-2 to TRBJ1-6, with D possibly matching TRBD1 (6 bases). Looked up from germline, CDR1 is SGHAT and CDR2 is FQNNGV. V lost 3 bases to trimming and J lost 9 bases, with 12 bases between them. The CDR3 covers 14 residues. The chain's CDR3 is CASSFQGLGSPLHF. CDR3 bases: TGTGCCAGCAGCTTCCAGGGGTTGGGTTCACCCCTCCACTTT.

This clonotype was found a few times. This chain joins TRBV19 and TRBJ1-3, with D possibly being TRBD1 (5 bases). V dropped 6 bases and J dropped 0 bases, with 9 bases sitting between them. Germline V gives CDR1 LNHDA, CDR2 SQIVND (reference sequence). The CDR3 runs 14 residues. The CDR3 sequence: CASRKGSSGNTIYF. The CDR3 DNA is TGTGCCAGTAGGAAGGGGAGCTCTGGAAACACCATATATTTT.

This clonotype came up many times. J is TRBJ2-1 and V is TRBV13; D call uncertain. The CDR3 runs 12 residues. CDR1 is PRHDT and CDR2 is FYEKMQ in the germline V gene (reference sequence). V gave up 2 bases and J gave up 9 bases, with 8 bases separating them. CDR3 DNA sequence: TGTGCCAGCAGCTTAAAAACCTCTGAGCAGTTCTTC. Translated, it gives CASSLKTSEQFF.

This chain joins TRBV12-3 or TRBV12-4 and TRBJ2-1; perhaps D is TRBD1 or TRBD2 (5 bases each). CDR3 length: 14 amino acids. Trimming left V 7 bases short and J 5 bases short, with 15 bases between. The CDR3 DNA is TGTGCCAGCACCCCACAGGACTTCGACAATGAGCAGTTCTTC. Translation: CASTPQDFDNEQFF.